This T cell receptor (beta chain) was identified during a study of blood T cell repertoires in COVID-19. About the research overall: Samples came from the United States, Italy and Spain, spanning acute and convalescent COVID-19. T cells, B-cell-depleted T cells, or PBMCs supplied cDNA or gDNA.

This CDR3 is 15 amino acids long. The V gene end was trimmed by 0 bases and the J gene end by 6 bases; junction bases not matched to a gene: 8. The germline CDR1 and CDR2 sequences are SGHNT and YYREEE (reference sequence). How the authors handled the data: From reference gene primer amplification, estimates of nucleated cell counts were derived. The table came from immunoSEQ multiplex PCR; TCRdb's copy has only in-frame clones and leaves some out. D and trimming come from the DNA, and the V and J calls and clone size come from that table. Of under 250,000 clones listed, under 95% are singletons. This clonotype was sampled from a man under 40 with acute or convalescent COVID-19. The specimen was peripheral blood. This chain uses TRBV5-4 with TRBJ1-2; the match to TRBD1 covers 7 bases. The CDR3 here is CASSLDRGVFHGYTF. The CDR3 DNA reads as TGTGCCAGCAGCTTGGACAGGGGTGTTTTTCATGGCTACACCTTC. The entire variable domain, with the rest obtained from reference TRBV5-4 and TRBJ1-2, is as follows: ETGVTQSPTHLIKTRGQQVTLRCSSQSGHNTVSWYQQALGQGPQFIFQYYREEENGRGNFPPRFSGLQFPNYSSELNVNALELDDSALYLCASSLDRGVFHGYTFGSGTRLTVV.